Shown below are 8 T cell receptor beta chains from a single sample sequenced in a study of blood T cell repertoires in COVID-19. Profiling relied on immunoSEQ multiplex PCR, and the TCRdb table lists in-frame clones only, not all of them. In the table there are a few hundred thousand clones, about 87% of which are singletons. Specimen: PBMCs or T cells enriched from blood (not recorded which). The origin of the receptors is a man younger than 35 with acute COVID-19.

The chain combines TRBV15 with TRBJ1-1, with a weak D call TRBD1 (5 bases). CDR3 length equals 14 residues. Germline values: CDR1 LNHNV, CDR2 YYDKDF (reference sequence). Trimming cost V 0 bases and J 9 bases, with 14 bases left between them. The CDR3 sequence is CATSRDNGGGKAFF. In DNA form, the CDR3 reads TGTGCCACCAGCAGAGACAACGGCGGGGGGAAAGCTTTCTTT. The full variable domain, completed using reference TRBV15 and TRBJ1-1, is DAMVIQNPRYQVTQFGKPVTLSCSQTLNHNVMYWYQQKSSQAPKLLFHYYDKDFNNEADTPDNFQSRRPNTSFCFLDIRSPGLGDTAMYLCATSRDNGGGKAFFGQGTRLTVV.

The chain is built from TRBV10-3 and TRBJ2-5; 7 nucleotides agree with TRBD1. Trimming cost V 3 bases and J 1 base; bases outside gene matches: 17. In germline, CDR1 is ENHRY, CDR2 SYGVKD. This CDR3 spans 19 amino acids. The CDR3 region is CAISDQPGSKKGAQETQYF. The DNA for the CDR3 is TGTGCCATCAGTGACCAACCGGGCTCAAAAAAGGGGGCCCAAGAGACCCAGTACTTC.

This chain connects TRBV2 to TRBJ1-2, with TRBD1 identical over 9 bases. The CDR3 is made up of 13 amino acids. Germline V lookup: CDR1 SNHLY, CDR2 FYNNEI. Trimming at V came to 9 bases and at J to 7 bases, leaving 9 bases not matched to a gene. CDR3 sequence reads: CASEQGANSGYTF. For the CDR3, the DNA is TGTGCCAGTGAACAGGGGGCTAATAGTGGCTACACCTTC. The variable domain in full, completed from reference TRBV2 and TRBJ1-2, reads EPEVTQTPSHQVTQMGQEVILRCVPISNHLYFYWYRQILGQKVEFLVSFYNNEISEKSEIFDDQFSVERPDGSNFTLKIRSTKLEDSAMYFCASEQGANSGYTFGSGTRLTVV.

The chain combines TRBV19 with TRBJ2-7; TRBD1 might be the D (5 bases). Germline loops: CDR1 LNHDA, CDR2 SQIVND (reference sequence). The V end was cut by 1 base, the J end by 3 bases, with 10 bases between. The CDR3 loop spans 14 amino acids. Written as DNA, the CDR3 is TGTGCCAGTAGTATAGTTTCCAGGGACTACGAGCAGTACTTC. It codes for CASSIVSRDYEQYF.

This chain links TRBV30 with TRBJ2-1; 9 positions match TRBD2. Trimming cost V 3 bases and J 7 bases; bases outside gene matches: 10. The CDR3 has 15 residues. Germline V gives CDR1 GTSNPN, CDR2 SVGIG (reference sequence). The CDR3 protein is CAWSYKAGGGNEQFF. The DNA of the CDR3 is TGTGCCTGGAGCTATAAAGCGGGAGGTGGGAATGAGCAGTTCTTC. The full variable domain, completed using reference TRBV30 and TRBJ2-1, is SQTIHQWPATLVQPVGSPLSLECTVEGTSNPNLYWYRQAAGRGLQLLFYSVGIGQISSEVPQNLSASRPQDRQFILSSKKLLLSDSGFYLCAWSYKAGGGNEQFFGPGTRLTVL.

CDR3 in amino acids: CATRAGEASTAKNIQYF. As DNA, the CDR3 is TGTGCCACCAGAGCGGGAGAGGCCTCTACAGCCAAAAACATTCAGTACTTC. The chain employs TRBV28 and TRBJ2-4; 8 nucleotides agree with TRBD2. The ends lost 10 bases at V and 0 bases at J; junction bases unmatched: 14. This CDR3 has 17 residues. Germline V gives CDR1 MDHEN, CDR2 SYDVKM.

The J gene is TRBJ2-7, the V gene TRBV4-2; D perhaps matches TRBD1 (7 bases). V lost 4 bases and J lost 3, with 10 bases in between. CDR3 length: 13 amino acids. Germline V gene sequence: CDR1 LGHNA, CDR2 YNFKEQ. CDR3 DNA: TGTGCCAGCAGCCCCCAGGGGGGCTACGAGCAGTACTTC. Protein: CASSPQGGYEQYF.

The chain recombines TRBV2 with TRBJ1-1, with 8 bases matching TRBD1. The CDR3 has 17 amino acids. Per germline, CDR1 SNHLY and CDR2 FYNNEI. The V gene end was trimmed by 2 bases and the J gene end by 0 bases; junction bases not matched to a gene: 8. The DNA of the CDR3 is TGTGCCAGCAGTGAACCGGGACAGGCACGTATGAACACTGAAGCTTTCTTT. Protein: CASSEPGQARMNTEAFF.